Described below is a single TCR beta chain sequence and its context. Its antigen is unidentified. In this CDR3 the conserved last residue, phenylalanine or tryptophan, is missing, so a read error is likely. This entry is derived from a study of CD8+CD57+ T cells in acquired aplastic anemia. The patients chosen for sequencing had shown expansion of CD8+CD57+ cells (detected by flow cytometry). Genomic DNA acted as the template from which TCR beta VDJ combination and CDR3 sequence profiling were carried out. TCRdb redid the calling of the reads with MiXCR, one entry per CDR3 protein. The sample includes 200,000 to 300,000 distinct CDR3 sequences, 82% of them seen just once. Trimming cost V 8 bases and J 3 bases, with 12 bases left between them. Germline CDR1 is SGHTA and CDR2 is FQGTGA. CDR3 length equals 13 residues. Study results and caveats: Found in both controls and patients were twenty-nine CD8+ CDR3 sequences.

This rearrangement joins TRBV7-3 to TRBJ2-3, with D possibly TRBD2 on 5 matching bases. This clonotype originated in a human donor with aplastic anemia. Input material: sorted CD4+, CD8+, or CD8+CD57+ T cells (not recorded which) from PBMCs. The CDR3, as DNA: TGTGCCAGCGGGGATGGCGGGACAGATACGCAGTATCTG. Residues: CASGDGGTDTQYL.